The clone carrying this T cell receptor (beta chain) was counted at least ten times. Antigen specificity is unknown. Amplification of TCR beta CDR3 regions was performed using RNA transcripts as template. TCR CDR3 regions were first amplified by RT-PCR with HTBI primers. Via MiXCR, TCRdb re-called the multiplex PCR reads, giving one row per CDR3 protein. The data hold around 690,000 distinct CDR3 sequences, with roughly 17% observed a single time. Patients aged 18 to 65 with hyperthyroidism were newly diagnosed, with duration under 2 months. Orbital computed tomography, thyroid ultrasound, serum thyroxine and TRAb, and clinical symptoms together informed the diagnoses. These data are taken from a study of T cells in Graves' hyperthyroidism and ophthalmopathy. After removal of 0 bases from V and 2 bases from J, the junction contained 10 bases not matched to a gene. This CDR3 contains 17 residues. The germline V gene encodes CDR1 SGHTA and CDR2 FQGNSA.

The study, taken as a whole, reports: Stable hyperthyroidism and ophthalmopathy were separated using 13 V-J signatures. Blood samples included most of the expanded thyroid clonotypes exceeding 0.001.

The source of this sequence is a man aged 45 to 65 with Graves' hyperthyroidism. The sample consisted of blood. V and J are TRBV7-2 and TRBJ2-7, with TRBD1 matching 7 bases. CDR3 sequence (DNA): TGTGCCAGCAGCTTAGCGGTCACCGGACAGGACACCTACGAGCAGTACTTC. Its protein product is CASSLAVTGQDTYEQYF.